This section outlines one TCR beta chain sequence together with its context. Its antigen remains unidentified. TRB was amplified from approximately 250-480 ng of blood genomic DNA. Germline assignment: CDR1 SGHNT and CDR2 YENEEA. CDR3 size: 13 residues. V was clipped by 8 bases and J by 4 bases; unmatched bases: 4. TRB rearrangements were amplified by multiplex PCR with BIOMED2 TRB-A/B primers. One entry per CDR3 protein, called by TCRdb with MiXCR from the multiplex PCR reads. The sample yields more than 3,000 distinct CDR3 sequences, around a fifth seen once. This record belongs to a study of T and B cells in COVID-19 patients. About the study: In the active-infection cohort, about 90% of the roughly 20 patients had comorbidities linked to unfavorable COVID-19 outcome.

Whole-study results and caveats: Sorted SARS-CoV-2-responsive or tetramer+ T cells and CD4+, regulatory and CD8+ subsets were not yet sequenced. Patients with COVID-19 reportedly showed strongly skewed T cell receptor beta variable and joining gene usage.

V and J are TRBV11-3 and TRBJ2-7; 11 nucleotides line up with TRBD2. This receptor was identified in a human donor with active COVID-19. Sequencing used blood. CDR3 DNA sequence: TGTGCCAGCCGCGGGACTAGCGGTTACGAGCAGTACTTC. Protein product: CASRGTSGYEQYF.